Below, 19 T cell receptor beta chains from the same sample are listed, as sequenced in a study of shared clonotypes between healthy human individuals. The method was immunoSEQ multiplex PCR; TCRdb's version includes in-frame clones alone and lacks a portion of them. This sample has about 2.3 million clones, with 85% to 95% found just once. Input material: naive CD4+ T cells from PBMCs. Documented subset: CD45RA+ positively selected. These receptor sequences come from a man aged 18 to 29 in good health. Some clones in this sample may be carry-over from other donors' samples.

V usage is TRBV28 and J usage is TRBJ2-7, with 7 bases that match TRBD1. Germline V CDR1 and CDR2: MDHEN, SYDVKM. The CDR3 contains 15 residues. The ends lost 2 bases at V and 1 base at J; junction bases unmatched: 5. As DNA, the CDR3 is TGTGCCAGCAGTTTAAGGGGGCGACGATCCTACGAGCAGTACTTC. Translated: CASSLRGRRSYEQYF. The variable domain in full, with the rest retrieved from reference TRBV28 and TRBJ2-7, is DVKVTQSSRYLVKRTGEKVFLECVQDMDHENMFWYRQDPGLGLRLIYFSYDVKMKEKGDIPEGYSVSREKKERFSLILESASTNQTSMYLCASSLRGRRSYEQYFGPGTRLTVT.

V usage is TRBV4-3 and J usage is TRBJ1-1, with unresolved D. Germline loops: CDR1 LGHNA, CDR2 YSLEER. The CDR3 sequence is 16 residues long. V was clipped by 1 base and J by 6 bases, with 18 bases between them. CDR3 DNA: TGCGCCAGCAGCCAAGTACCCGCCTTGTATGGGCCTGAAGCTTTCTTT. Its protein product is CASSQVPALYGPEAFF.

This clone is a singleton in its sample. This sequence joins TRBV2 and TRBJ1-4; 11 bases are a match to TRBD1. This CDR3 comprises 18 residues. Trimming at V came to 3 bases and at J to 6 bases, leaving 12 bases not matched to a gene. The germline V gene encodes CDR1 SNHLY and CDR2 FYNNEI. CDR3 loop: CASSDFGQGARGDEKLFF. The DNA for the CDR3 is TGTGCCAGCAGTGACTTCGGACAGGGGGCGCGGGGTGATGAAAAACTGTTTTTT.

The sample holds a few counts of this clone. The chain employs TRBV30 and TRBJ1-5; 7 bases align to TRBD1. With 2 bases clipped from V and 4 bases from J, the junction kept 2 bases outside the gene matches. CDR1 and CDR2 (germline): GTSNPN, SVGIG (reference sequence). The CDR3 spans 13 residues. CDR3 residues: CAWSSRGNQPQHF. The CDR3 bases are TGTGCCTGGAGTTCCAGGGGGAATCAGCCCCAGCATTTT.

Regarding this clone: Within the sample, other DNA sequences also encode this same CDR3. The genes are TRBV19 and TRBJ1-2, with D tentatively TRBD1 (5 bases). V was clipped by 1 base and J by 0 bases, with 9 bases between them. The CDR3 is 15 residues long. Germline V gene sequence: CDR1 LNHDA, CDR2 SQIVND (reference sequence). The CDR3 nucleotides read TGTGCCAGTAGTATAGCCCGGGGGGCTAACTATGGCTACACCTTC. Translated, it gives CASSIARGANYGYTF.

Here the CDR3 DNA reads TGTGCCAGCAGTTTATTAGGGGGGGGCGAAATGAACACTGAAGCTTTCTTT. Protein product: CASSLLGGGEMNTEAFF. V gene TRBV27 combines with J gene TRBJ1-1, with TRBD1 as a possible D gene (6 bases). CDR3 length: 17 amino acids. Germline V lookup: CDR1 MNHEY, CDR2 SMNVEV (reference sequence). V was clipped by 1 base and J by 0 bases, with 15 bases between them.

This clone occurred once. Written as DNA, the CDR3 is TGTGCCAGCAGCCGACGGGCGGGAGGGGGATTCTACAATGAGCAGTTCTTC. This sequence encodes CASSRRAGGGFYNEQFF. The chain recombines TRBV7-3 with TRBJ2-1; 9 bases match TRBD2. The V gene end was trimmed by 5 bases and the J gene end by 3 bases; junction bases not matched to a gene: 11. CDR1 and CDR2 (germline): SGHTA, FQGTGA. The CDR3 length is 17 residues.

The CDR3 region has the DNA TGTGCCAGCAGCGTAGTGGGAGATAGCACCTACGAGCAGTACTTC. Amino acid sequence: CASSVVGDSTYEQYF. The chain joins TRBV9 to TRBJ2-7; D possibly corresponds to TRBD2 (5 bases). CDR1 is SGDLS, CDR2 YYNGEE, per germline. Trimming removed 0 bases at V and 2 bases at J, with 12 bases between. This CDR3 spans 15 amino acids.

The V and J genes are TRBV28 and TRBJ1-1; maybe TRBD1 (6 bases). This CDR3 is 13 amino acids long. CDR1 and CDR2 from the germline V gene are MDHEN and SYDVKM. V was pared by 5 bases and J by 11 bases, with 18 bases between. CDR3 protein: CASSLYREVSAFF. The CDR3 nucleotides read TGTGCCAGCAGTCTGTACAGGGAGGTTAGCGCTTTCTTT. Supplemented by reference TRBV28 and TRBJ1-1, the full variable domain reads DVKVTQSSRYLVKRTGEKVFLECVQDMDHENMFWYRQDPGLGLRLIYFSYDVKMKEKGDIPEGYSVSREKKERFSLILESASTNQTSMYLCASSLYREVSAFFGQGTRLTVV.

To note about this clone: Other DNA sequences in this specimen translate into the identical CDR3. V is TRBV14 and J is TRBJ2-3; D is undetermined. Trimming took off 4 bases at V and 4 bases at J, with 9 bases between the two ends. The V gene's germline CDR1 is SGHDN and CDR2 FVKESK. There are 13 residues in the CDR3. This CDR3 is CASSPLGADTQYF. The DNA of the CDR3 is TGTGCCAGCAGCCCGCTTGGGGCAGATACGCAGTATTTT.

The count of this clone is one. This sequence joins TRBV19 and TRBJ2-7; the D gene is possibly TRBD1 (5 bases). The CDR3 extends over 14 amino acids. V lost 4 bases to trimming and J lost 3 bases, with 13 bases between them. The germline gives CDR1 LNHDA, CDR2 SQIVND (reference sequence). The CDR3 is CASSTHGHLYEQYF. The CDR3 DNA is TGTGCCAGTAGTACTCACGGACATCTCTACGAGCAGTACTTC.

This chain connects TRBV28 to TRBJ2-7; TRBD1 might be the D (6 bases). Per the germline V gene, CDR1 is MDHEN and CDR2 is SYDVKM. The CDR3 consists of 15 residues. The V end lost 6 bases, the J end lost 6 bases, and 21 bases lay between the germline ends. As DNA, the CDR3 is TGTGCCAGCAGGACCATACAACAGGGATCGGGCGAGCAGTACTTC. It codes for CASRTIQQGSGEQYF.

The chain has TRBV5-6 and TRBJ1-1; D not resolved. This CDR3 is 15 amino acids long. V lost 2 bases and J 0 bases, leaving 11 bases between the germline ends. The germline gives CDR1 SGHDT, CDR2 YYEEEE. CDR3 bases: TGTGCCAGCAGCTTACAACGGAGAGTGAACACTGAAGCTTTCTTT. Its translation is CASSLQRRVNTEAFF.

The CDR3 nucleotides read TGTGCCAGCAGCTCGGGACAGGCTACGCAGTATTTT. Encoded protein: CASSSGQATQYF. The chain links TRBV7-9 to TRBJ2-3; TRBD1 aligns across 8 bases. This CDR3 spans 12 amino acids. Trimming removed 4 bases from V and 8 bases from J; junction bases left unmatched: 2. CDR1 and CDR2 (germline): SEHNR, FQNEAQ (reference sequence).

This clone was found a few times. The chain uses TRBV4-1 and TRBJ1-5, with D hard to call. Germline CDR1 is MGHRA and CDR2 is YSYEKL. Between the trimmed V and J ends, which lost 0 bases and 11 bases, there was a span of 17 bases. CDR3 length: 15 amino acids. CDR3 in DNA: TGCGCCAGCAGCCAAGAAACTGGAGGTCTATCAGCCCAGCATTTT. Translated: CASSQETGGLSAQHF.

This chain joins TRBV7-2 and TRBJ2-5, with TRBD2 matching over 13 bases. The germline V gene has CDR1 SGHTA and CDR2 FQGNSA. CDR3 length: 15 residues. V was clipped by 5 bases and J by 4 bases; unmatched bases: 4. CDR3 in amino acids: CASSRTSGSRETQYF. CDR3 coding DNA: TGTGCCAGCAGCAGGACTAGCGGGAGTCGAGAGACCCAGTACTTC. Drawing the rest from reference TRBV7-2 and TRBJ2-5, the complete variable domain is GAGVSQSPSNKVTEKGKDVELRCDPISGHTALYWYRQSLGQGLEFLIYFQGNSAPDKSGLPSDRFSAERTGGSVSTLTIQRTQQEDSAVYLCASSRTSGSRETQYFGPGTRLLVL.

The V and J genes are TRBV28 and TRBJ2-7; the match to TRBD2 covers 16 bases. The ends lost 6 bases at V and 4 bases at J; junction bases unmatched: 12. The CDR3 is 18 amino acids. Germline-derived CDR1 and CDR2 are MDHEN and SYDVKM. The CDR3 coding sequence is TGTGCCAGCAGCCCCGCAAGTGGGACTAGCGGGAGGGTATACGAGCAGTACTTC. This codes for CASSPASGTSGRVYEQYF.

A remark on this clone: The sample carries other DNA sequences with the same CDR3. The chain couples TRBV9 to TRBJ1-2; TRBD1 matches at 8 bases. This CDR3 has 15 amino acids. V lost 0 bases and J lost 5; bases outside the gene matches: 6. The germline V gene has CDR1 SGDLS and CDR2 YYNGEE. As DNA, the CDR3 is TGTGCCAGCAGCGTAGAGGGGACAGGCTTATATGGCTACACCTTC. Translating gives CASSVEGTGLYGYTF.

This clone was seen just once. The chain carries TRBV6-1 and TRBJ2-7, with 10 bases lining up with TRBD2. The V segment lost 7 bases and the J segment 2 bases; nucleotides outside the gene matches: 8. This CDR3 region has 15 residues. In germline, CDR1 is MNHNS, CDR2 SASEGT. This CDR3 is CASNAAGGMAYEQYF. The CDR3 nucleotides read TGTGCCAGCAACGCAGCGGGAGGGATGGCCTACGAGCAGTACTTC.